Sequencing of this T cell receptor beta chain was carried out in a study (dated by TCRdb to between 2014 and 2017). Describing the broader study: The study set out to test whether tumor-infiltrating Tregs in breast cancer get recruited from blood Tregs or are instead converted in situ from other CD4+ T cell subsets.

CDR1 and CDR2, looked up from the germline V gene, are MNHEY and SVGEGT. From the cysteine up to the phenylalanine, the CDR3 has a length of 12 residues. Only the CDR3 DNA stays, 36 bases, in frame from base 1. The germline ends are 12 bases apart after V is trimmed by 6 bases and J by 9 bases. Full-length TCR variable regions were amplified by 5' RACE PCR using constant-region reverse primers, and then by semi-nested PCR using Nested Universal Primer A. Using the ReliaPrep RNA Cell Miniprep System, total RNA was extracted, and the SMARTer RACE 5'/3' Kit was then used to reverse transcribe the RNA into 5'RACE-ready cDNA. Full-length TCR alpha and beta libraries were barcoded with multiplex adaptors and sequenced on an Illumina MiSeq. The authors' analysis ran thus. For each of nine subset-tissue groups, sequencing data from the five patients were pooled, and the groups were then compared using unsupervised clustering of TCR gene usage. The Morisita-Horn index, with shared sequences weighted by their contribution to each repertoire, was used to calculate repertoire similarity. The public reads were quality trimmed at Q25 with fastp and then assembled into clones with MiXCR by TCRdb, keeping productive beta chains. Rows with a matching CDR3 protein are joined into one entry that keeps the most common DNA and genes. The V and J calls reflect TCRdb's pipeline rather than the authors' work. Across this sample there are about 55,000 distinct CDR3 sequences, with about 15% seen only once. Clones ranked in the top ten supply around 2.3% of the sample.

Findings and caveats that apply to the study as a whole: The greatest overlap of tumor-infiltrating Treg TCR alpha and beta sequences was observed with tumor naive CD4+ T cells, followed by blood naive CD4+ T cells. The validation in the larger cohort was limited to a single TCR beta V-J rearrangement instead of whole repertoires. In terms of TCR gene usage, tumor memory CD4+ T cells clustered together with blood and lymph node memory CD4+ cells, as well as with lymph node naive CD4+ cells.

A word on this clonotype: Its recognized antigen is unknown. Base quality data are lacking; no much larger clone is found one base away.

The Miltenyi Naive CD4+ T Cell Isolation kit was used to purify naive CD4+ T cells, and CD25 microbeads were used to remove Tregs. Tregs, naive and memory CD4+ T cells from tumor, blood and ipsilateral draining lymph nodes of a handful of breast cancer patients underwent full-length TCR alpha and beta sequencing. Ficoll density gradient centrifugation was used to isolate mononuclear cells from either lymph nodes or 45 to 65 ml of peripheral blood. Sorted cell populations were confirmed by FACS to exceed 90% purity. The chain links TRBV6-2 or TRBV6-3 with TRBJ2-1; the D call is tentative, TRBD1 or TRBD2, as each matches 6 bases. Input material: naive CD4+ T cells sorted from blood. The cell subset or site label corresponds to: naive CD4+ T cells, CD4+CD45RA+CD25-. This clonotype was sampled from a female donor with breast cancer. The CDR3 here reads CASSLEGGEQFF. The DNA is TGTGCCAGCAGCCTCGAGGGGGGTGAGCAGTTCTTC.